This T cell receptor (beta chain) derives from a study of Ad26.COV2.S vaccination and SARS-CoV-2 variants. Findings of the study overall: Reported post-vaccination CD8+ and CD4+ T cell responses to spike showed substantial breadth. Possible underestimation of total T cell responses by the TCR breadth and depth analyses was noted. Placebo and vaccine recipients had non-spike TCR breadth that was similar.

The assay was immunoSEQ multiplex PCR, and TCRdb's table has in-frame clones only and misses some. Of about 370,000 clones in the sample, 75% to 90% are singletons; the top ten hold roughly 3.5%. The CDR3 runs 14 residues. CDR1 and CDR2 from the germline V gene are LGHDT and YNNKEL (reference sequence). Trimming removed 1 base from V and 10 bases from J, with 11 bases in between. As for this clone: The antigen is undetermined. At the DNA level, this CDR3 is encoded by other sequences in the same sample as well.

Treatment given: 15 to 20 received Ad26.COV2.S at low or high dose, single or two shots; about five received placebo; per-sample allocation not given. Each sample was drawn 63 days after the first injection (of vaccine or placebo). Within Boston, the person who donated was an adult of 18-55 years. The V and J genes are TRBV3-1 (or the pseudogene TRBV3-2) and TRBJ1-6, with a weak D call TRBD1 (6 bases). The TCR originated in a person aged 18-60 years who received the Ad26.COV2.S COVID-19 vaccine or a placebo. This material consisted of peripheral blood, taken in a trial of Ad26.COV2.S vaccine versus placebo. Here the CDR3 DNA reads TGTGCCAGCAGCCAAGGGCAGGGGAGCTCACCCCTCCACTTT. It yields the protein CASSQGQGSSPLHF.